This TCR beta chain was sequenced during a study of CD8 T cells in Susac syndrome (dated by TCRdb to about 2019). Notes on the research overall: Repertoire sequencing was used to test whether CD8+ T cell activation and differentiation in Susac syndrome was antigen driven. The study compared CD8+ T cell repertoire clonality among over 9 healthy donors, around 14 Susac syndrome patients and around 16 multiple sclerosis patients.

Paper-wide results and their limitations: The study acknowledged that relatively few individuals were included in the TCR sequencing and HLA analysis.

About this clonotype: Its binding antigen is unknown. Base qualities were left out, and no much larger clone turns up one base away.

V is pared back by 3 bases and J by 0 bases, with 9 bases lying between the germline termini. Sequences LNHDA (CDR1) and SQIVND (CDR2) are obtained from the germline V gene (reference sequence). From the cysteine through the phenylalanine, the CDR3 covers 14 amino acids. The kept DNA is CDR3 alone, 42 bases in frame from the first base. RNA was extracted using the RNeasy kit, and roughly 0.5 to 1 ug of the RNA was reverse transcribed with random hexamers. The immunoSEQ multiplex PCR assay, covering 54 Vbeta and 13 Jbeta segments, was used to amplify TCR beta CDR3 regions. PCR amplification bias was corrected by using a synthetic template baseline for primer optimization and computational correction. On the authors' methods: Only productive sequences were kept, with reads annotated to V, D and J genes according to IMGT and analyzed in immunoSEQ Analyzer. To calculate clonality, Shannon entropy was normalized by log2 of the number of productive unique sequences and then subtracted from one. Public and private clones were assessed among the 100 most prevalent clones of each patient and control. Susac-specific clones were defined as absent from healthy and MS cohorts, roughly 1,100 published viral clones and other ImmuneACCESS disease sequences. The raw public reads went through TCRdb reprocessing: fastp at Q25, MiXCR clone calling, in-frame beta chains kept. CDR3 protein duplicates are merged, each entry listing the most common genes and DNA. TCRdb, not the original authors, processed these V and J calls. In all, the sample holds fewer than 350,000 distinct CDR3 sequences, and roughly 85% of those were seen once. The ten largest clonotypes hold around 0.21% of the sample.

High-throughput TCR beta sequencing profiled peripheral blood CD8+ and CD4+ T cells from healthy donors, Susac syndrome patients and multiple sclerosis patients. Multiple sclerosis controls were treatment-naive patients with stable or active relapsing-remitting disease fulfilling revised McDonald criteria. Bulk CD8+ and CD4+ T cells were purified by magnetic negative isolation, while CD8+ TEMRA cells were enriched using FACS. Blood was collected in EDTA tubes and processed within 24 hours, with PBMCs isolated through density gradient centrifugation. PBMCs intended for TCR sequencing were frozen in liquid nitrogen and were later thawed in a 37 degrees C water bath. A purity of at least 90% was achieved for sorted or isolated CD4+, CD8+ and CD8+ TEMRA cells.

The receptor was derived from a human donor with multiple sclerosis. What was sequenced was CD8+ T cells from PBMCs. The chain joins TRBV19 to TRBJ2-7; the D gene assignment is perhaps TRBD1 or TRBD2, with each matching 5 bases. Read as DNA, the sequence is TGTGCCAGTAGTATGAAGGGGAGCTCCTACGAGCAGTACTTC. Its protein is CASSMKGSSYEQYF.